The text below deals with one T cell receptor (beta chain). Its antigen is still unknown. Germline trimming cut 2 bases from V and 1 base from J; bases unmatched to any gene: 3. The CDR3 is 14 residues long. Germline CDR1 GTSNPN, CDR2 SVGIG (reference sequence). This sample is part of a study of beta chain features in type 1 diabetes. Whole-study findings and limits: A moderate, significant TCRB CDR3 shortening appeared in type 1 diabetes across four CD4+ subsets.

Per donor, one heparinised blood draw averaged about 110 mL. CD4+ cells of the naive, central memory, regulatory and stem cell-like memory types were sorted via CD45RO/CCR7/CD25/CD127/CD95/CD27. All of the isolated RNA was reverse transcribed, so expressed TCRB transcripts were sequenced. Sequencing used immunoSEQ multiplex PCR; TCRdb keeps in-frame clones, though not all of them. Among 150,000 to 200,000 clones listed, around 63% were seen once. The sample was naive CD4+ T cells from blood. This clonotype originated in a man in his thirties or forties with type 1 diabetes. V usage is TRBV30 and J usage is TRBJ1-1; TRBD1 matches at 8 bases. CDR3: CAWSPGGGNTEAFF. DNA of the CDR3: TGTGCCTGGAGTCCAGGGGGCGGGAACACTGAAGCTTTCTTT.